A selection of T cell receptor beta chains follows, all from one sample in a study of OX40 agonist ivuxolimab in advanced cancers. Here immunoSEQ multiplex PCR was the method, and the copy in TCRdb shows in-frame clones only, minus some. The sample yields over 55,000 clones, about 90% seen once. The sequencing here drew on CD4+ or CD8+ T cells sorted from blood, taken in a trial of the OX40 agonist ivuxolimab. These receptors originate from an adult with an advanced solid tumor such as melanoma, head and neck, liver or kidney cancer. Each CDR3 is given with its conserved first and last residue. A D gene is named only where the DNA matches it firmly. For some rows the clone size is stated as once, few or many, or as a class when expanded; others skip it.

v_call: TRBV28
clone_size: NA
d_call: NA
j_call: TRBJ2-1
cdr3_aa: CASSLSLNEQFF
cdr3_nt: TGTGCCAGCAGTCTTTCTTTGAATGAGCAGTTCTTC

v_call: TRBV7-8
clone_size: NA
d_call: NA
j_call: TRBJ2-6
cdr3_aa: CASSPDWGPSGANVLTF
cdr3_nt: TGTGCCAGCTCGCCCGACTGGGGCCCCTCTGGGGCCAACGTCCTGACTTTC

v_call: TRBV6-6
clone_size: once
d_call: TRBD1
j_call: TRBJ2-7
cdr3_aa: CATSGQGDYEQYF
cdr3_nt: TGTGCCACCTCCGGGCAGGGGGACTACGAGCAGTACTTC

v_call: TRBV9
clone_size: NA
d_call: NA
j_call: TRBJ2-5
cdr3_aa: CASSSGGGPLETQYF
cdr3_nt: TGTGCCAGCAGCTCTGGAGGAGGGCCTTTAGAGACCCAGTACTTC

v_call: TRBV19
clone_size: NA
d_call: TRBD2
j_call: TRBJ2-7
cdr3_aa: CASSLSGGPGEQYF
cdr3_nt: TGTGCCAGTAGTCTTTCGGGAGGGCCAGGCGAGCAGTACTTC

v_call: TRBV29-1
clone_size: NA
d_call: NA
j_call: TRBJ2-1
cdr3_aa: CSVELSSYNEQFF
cdr3_nt: TGCAGCGTGGAACTCAGCTCCTACAATGAGCAGTTCTTC

v_call: TRBV7-2
clone_size: NA
d_call: NA
j_call: TRBJ1-4
cdr3_aa: CASSPSAGTALEKLFF
cdr3_nt: TGTGCCAGCAGCCCGTCAGCCGGGACCGCGTTGGAAAAACTGTTTTTT

v_call: TRBV4-2
clone_size: NA
d_call: TRBD1
j_call: TRBJ1-2
cdr3_aa: CASSQDRTGSPYGYTF
cdr3_nt: TGTGCCAGCAGCCAAGATAGGACAGGTTCTCCCTATGGCTACACCTTC

v_call: TRBV28
clone_size: NA
d_call: TRBD2
j_call: TRBJ2-4
cdr3_aa: CASGLLAGGTKNIQYF
cdr3_nt: TGTGCCAGCGGCCTACTAGCGGGAGGGACCAAAAACATTCAGTACTTC

v_call: TRBV9
clone_size: NA
d_call: NA
j_call: TRBJ2-3
cdr3_aa: CASSVGGLADTQYF
cdr3_nt: TGTGCCAGCAGCGTAGGCGGATTGGCAGATACGCAGTATTTT

v_call: TRBV27
clone_size: NA
d_call: TRBD1
j_call: TRBJ1-1
cdr3_aa: CASSLVGPRGGTEAFF
cdr3_nt: TGTGCCAGCAGTTTAGTAGGCCCCAGGGGGGGGACTGAAGCTTTCTTT

v_call: TRBV19
clone_size: NA
d_call: TRBD1
j_call: TRBJ1-5
cdr3_aa: CASSPTGISNQPQHF
cdr3_nt: TGTGCCAGTAGCCCGACAGGGATTAGCAATCAGCCCCAGCATTTT

v_call: TRBV5-6
clone_size: NA
d_call: NA
j_call: TRBJ1-2
cdr3_aa: CASSLNRNYGYTF
cdr3_nt: TGTGCCAGCAGCTTAAACAGAAACTATGGCTACACCTTC

v_call: TRBV6-1
clone_size: NA
d_call: NA
j_call: TRBJ2-5
cdr3_aa: CASSQGTGPGETQYF
cdr3_nt: TGTGCCAGCAGCCAAGGAACAGGGCCTGGAGAGACCCAGTACTTC

v_call: TRBV28
clone_size: NA
d_call: NA
j_call: TRBJ2-3
cdr3_aa: CASSFAGSDTQYF
cdr3_nt: TGTGCCAGCAGTTTCGCCGGGTCAGATACGCAGTATTTT

v_call: TRBV4-3
clone_size: NA
d_call: TRBD2
j_call: TRBJ2-7
cdr3_aa: CASSQGLAGSYEQYF
cdr3_nt: TGCGCCAGCAGCCAAGGACTAGCGGGCTCCTACGAGCAGTACTTC

v_call: TRBV28
clone_size: NA
d_call: NA
j_call: TRBJ2-7
cdr3_aa: CASSLTGSSFYEQYF
cdr3_nt: TGTGCCAGCAGTTTGACAGGAAGTAGCTTCTACGAGCAGTACTTC

v_call: TRBV2
clone_size: NA
d_call: NA
j_call: TRBJ1-2
cdr3_aa: CASSEEGNRYGYTF
cdr3_nt: TGTGCCAGCAGCGAGGAGGGGAATCGCTATGGCTACACCTTC

v_call: TRBV6-5
clone_size: NA
d_call: NA
j_call: TRBJ2-7
cdr3_aa: CASSYYPGIYEQYF
cdr3_nt: TGTGCCAGCAGTTATTATCCGGGGATCTACGAGCAGTACTTC

v_call: TRBV19
clone_size: NA
d_call: TRBD2
j_call: TRBJ2-1
cdr3_aa: CASSIDSSSGRALSYNEQFF
cdr3_nt: TGTGCCAGTAGTATAGATTCGTCCAGCGGGAGGGCCCTATCCTACAATGAGCAGTTCTTC

v_call: TRBV28
clone_size: NA
d_call: TRBD2
j_call: TRBJ2-3
cdr3_aa: CASSSGGSNRFTDTQYF
cdr3_nt: TGTGCCAGCAGTTCCGGGGGGTCCAACCGCTTCACAGATACGCAGTATTTT

v_call: TRBV15
clone_size: once
d_call: NA
j_call: TRBJ1-4
cdr3_aa: CATSQSGRYEKLFF
cdr3_nt: TGTGCCACCAGCCAATCGGGCCGTTACGAAAAACTGTTTTTT

v_call: TRBV20-1
clone_size: NA
d_call: NA
j_call: TRBJ2-5
cdr3_aa: CSFSGRGTQYF
cdr3_nt: TGCAGCTTCTCCGGACGGGGGACCCAGTACTTC

v_call: TRBV6-4
clone_size: few
d_call: TRBD1
j_call: TRBJ2-1
cdr3_aa: CASSDSTGQGLDEQFF
cdr3_nt: TGTGCCAGCAGTGACTCGACGGGACAGGGGTTGGATGAGCAGTTCTTC

v_call: TRBV28
clone_size: NA
d_call: NA
j_call: TRBJ2-6
cdr3_aa: CASSDGQGQITGANVLTF
cdr3_nt: TGTGCCAGCAGCGACGGCCAGGGACAAATAACTGGGGCCAACGTCCTGACTTTC

v_call: TRBV20-1
clone_size: NA
d_call: NA
j_call: TRBJ2-1
cdr3_aa: CSATNQREQFF
cdr3_nt: TGCAGTGCTACGAATCAGAGAGAGCAGTTCTTC

v_call: TRBV19
clone_size: NA
d_call: NA
j_call: TRBJ2-7
cdr3_aa: CASSIGSGAYEQYF
cdr3_nt: TGTGCCAGTAGTATAGGGTCAGGCGCCTACGAGCAGTACTTC

v_call: TRBV5-4
clone_size: NA
d_call: NA
j_call: TRBJ1-2
cdr3_aa: CASRSGTSVGYTF
cdr3_nt: TGTGCCAGCAGGTCCGGGACGTCGGTAGGCTACACCTTC

v_call: TRBV27
clone_size: once
d_call: TRBD1
j_call: TRBJ1-2
cdr3_aa: CASSLTGGDYGYTF
cdr3_nt: TGTGCCAGCAGTTTAACAGGGGGAGACTATGGCTACACCTTC

v_call: TRBV6-5
clone_size: NA
d_call: NA
j_call: TRBJ2-7
cdr3_aa: CASSYWGEAYEQYF
cdr3_nt: TGTGCCAGCAGTTACTGGGGGGAGGCCTACGAGCAGTACTTC

v_call: TRBV28
clone_size: NA
d_call: NA
j_call: TRBJ2-7
cdr3_aa: CASSLKFPEAYEQYF
cdr3_nt: TGTGCCAGCAGTTTAAAGTTTCCAGAGGCCTACGAGCAGTACTTC

v_call: TRBV9
clone_size: NA
d_call: NA
j_call: TRBJ2-3
cdr3_aa: CASSHAPSTSTDTQYF
cdr3_nt: TGTGCCAGCAGCCACGCCCCTAGCACCTCCACAGATACGCAGTATTTT

v_call: TRBV4-3
clone_size: NA
d_call: TRBD2
j_call: TRBJ2-1
cdr3_aa: CASSQDNSGTYNEQFF
cdr3_nt: TGCGCCAGCAGCCAAGATAATAGCGGGACTTACAATGAGCAGTTCTTC

v_call: TRBV7-9
clone_size: NA
d_call: NA
j_call: TRBJ2-2
cdr3_aa: CASTPGNTGELFF
cdr3_nt: TGTGCCAGCACGCCGGGTAACACCGGGGAGCTGTTTTTT